A selection of T cell receptor beta chains follows, all from one sample in a study of STAT5B mutations in CD4+ large granular lymphocyte leukemia. Using immunoSEQ multiplex PCR, the repertoire was profiled, and TCRdb retains in-frame clones only, with some absent. The table lists around 24,000 clones, about 78% of them singletons. Specimen: CD4+ T cells from blood buffy coats. The receptors originated from a human donor in good health. The CDR3 runs from the conserved cysteine through the conserved F or W.

v_gene	j_gene	CDR3aa
TRBV4-1	TRBJ2-7	CASSQDYQRGTSSYEQYF
TRBV7-8	TRBJ1-5	CASSLRTGRYSNQPQHF
TRBV6-6	TRBJ2-5	CASSGSQGTQYF
TRBV18	TRBJ2-7	CASSPTGYGIYEQYF
TRBV5-4	TRBJ1-1	CASSSDSSNTEAFF
TRBV6-1	TRBJ1-1	CATRATAGLGAFF
TRBV4-1	TRBJ2-7	CASSPSAGQGYEQYF
TRBV19	TRBJ1-6	CATQTGFNSPLHF
TRBV5-6	TRBJ2-4	CASSYWDSQNIQYF
TRBV2	TRBJ1-2	CASLLRDGYGYTF
TRBV7-9	TRBJ1-4	CASSRDRMTNEKLFF
TRBV6-1	TRBJ1-4	CASSGQGSIRTTNEKLFF
TRBV2	TRBJ1-5	CASSVFGFGDQPQHF
TRBV7-2	TRBJ2-7	CASSPMISYEQYF